One sample yielded the 18 T cell receptor beta chains listed below, sequenced in a study of post-analysis software for immune sequencing data. Their recognized antigens are unknown. Unique molecular identifiers were built into the TCR beta cDNA libraries. TCRdb redid the calling of the PCR reads with MiXCR, one entry per CDR3 protein. The table shows roughly 600,000 distinct CDR3 sequences, with 44% occurring only once. Notes on the study in general: Five TRBV segments, TRBV5-6, TRBV5-1 and TRBV20-1 among them, were found more frequent in patients than controls.

The sample consisted of blood. These receptor sequences come from a girl aged 5-17 years with multiple sclerosis.

V and J are TRBV6-4 and TRBJ2-3; TRBD2 matches at 9 bases. There are 16 residues in the CDR3. Germline CDR1 reads MRHNA; CDR2 reads SNTAGT. V shed 0 bases, J shed 2 bases, and the junction held 3 bases outside the gene matches. The CDR3 DNA reads as TGTGCCAGCAGTGACTCGTTAGCGGGGGACACAGATACGCAGTATTTT. Its protein product is CASSDSLAGDTDTQYF.

The chain uses TRBV5-1 and TRBJ2-1; perhaps TRBD1 as D (6 bases). Germline CDR1 is SGHRS and CDR2 is YFSETQ. The CDR3 runs 15 residues. Deletions cut 4 bases from V and 4 bases from J, with 15 bases between. The DNA for the CDR3 is TGCGCCAGCAGCCTCGGACAGACCAAATACAATGAGCAGTTCTTC. This gives the protein CASSLGQTKYNEQFF.

The chain links TRBV18 to TRBJ1-2, with D hard to call. V was cut by 0 bases and J by 8 bases, with 13 bases left in between. CDR1 is KGHSH, CDR2 LQKENI, per germline. The CDR3 covers 14 residues. In DNA, the CDR3 is TGTGCCAGCTCACCACCGTCTGGGGTTGGGGGCTACACCTTC. Its protein product is CASSPPSGVGGYTF.

This clonotype was detected only a few times. The chain has TRBV4-1 and TRBJ1-1, with D possibly being TRBD1 (5 bases). Trimming cost V 4 bases and J 4 bases, with 13 bases left between them. The CDR3 runs to 14 residues. Per the germline V gene, CDR1 is MGHRA and CDR2 is YSYEKL. As DNA, the CDR3 is TGCGCCAGCAGCCTAGAGGGGTTGGGCACTGAAGCTTTCTTT. Its translation is CASSLEGLGTEAFF.

The chain carries TRBV29-1 and TRBJ2-1; D might be TRBD1 (6 bases). Trimming stripped 3 bases from V and 5 bases from J, with 14 bases between. The CDR3 loop spans 14 amino acids. CDR1 and CDR2 (germline): SQVTM, ANQGSEA. In nucleotides, the CDR3 is TGCAGCGTTGAGTACACAGGGCTAAACAATGAGCAGTTCTTC. Its translation is CSVEYTGLNNEQFF.

V usage is TRBV10-3 and J usage is TRBJ2-7; 8 bases line up with TRBD1. Germline CDR1 and CDR2: ENHRY and SYGVKD. The trim removed 2 bases at V and 5 bases at J, leaving 5 bases unmatched. The CDR3 runs to 14 residues. The CDR3 sequence is CAISEPQGANEQYF. The CDR3 DNA sequence: TGTGCCATCAGTGAGCCCCAGGGGGCCAACGAGCAGTACTTC.

In the case of this clonotype: One end of the junction does not line up with germline, which may come from a read error. The CDR3 sequence is CANSQDLEISYEQYF. For the CDR3, the DNA is TGTGCCAACAGCCAAGATCTAGAAATTTCCTACGAGCAGTACTTC. This chain links TRBV4-2 with TRBJ2-7; no clear D. The CDR3 sequence is 15 residues long. Germline CDR1 reads LGHNA; CDR2 reads YNFKEQ.

This chain's CDR3 is CSGLGRGNQPQHF. The CDR3 region has the DNA TGCAGTGGGCTGGGCAGGGGGAATCAGCCCCAGCATTTT. This sequence joins TRBV20-1 and TRBJ1-5; 7 bases align to TRBD1. The CDR3 loop spans 13 amino acids. The trim removed 7 bases at V and 4 bases at J, leaving 7 bases unmatched. The germline V gene encodes CDR1 DFQATT and CDR2 SNEGSKA (reference sequence).

This clonotype was seen a handful of times. V is TRBV29-1 and J is TRBJ1-2, with D tentatively TRBD1 (5 bases). The CDR3 extends over 14 amino acids. The V end was cut by 0 bases, the J end by 4 bases, with 12 bases between. CDR1 SQVTM and CDR2 ANQGSEA come from the germline V gene. CDR3 DNA sequence: TGCAGCGTTGAAGAAGGGGCGGGAGGCTATGGCTACACCTTC. This encodes CSVEEGAGGYGYTF.

This clonotype showed up just a few times. The gene calls are TRBV5-1 and TRBJ1-6, with no clear D. The V gene lost 6 bases and the J gene lost 7 bases, with 11 bases spanning the gap. In germline, CDR1 is SGHRS, CDR2 YFSETQ. The CDR3 contains 13 residues. CDR3 coding DNA: TGCGCCAGCAACCTTATGGGGAATTCACCCCTCCACTTT. The encoded protein is CASNLMGNSPLHF.

V usage is TRBV5-1 and J usage is TRBJ2-7; D may be TRBD2 (6 bases). V lost 3 bases and J lost 5, with 12 bases in between. Germline V gives CDR1 SGHRS, CDR2 YFSETQ. This CDR3 contains 13 residues. This chain's CDR3 is CASSSGLPNEQYF. The CDR3, as DNA: TGCGCCAGCAGCTCGGGACTCCCAAACGAGCAGTACTTC. The full variable domain, its missing parts supplied by reference TRBV5-1 and TRBJ2-7, is KAGVTQTPRYLIKTRGQQVTLSCSPISGHRSVSWYQQTPGQGLQFLFEYFSETQRNKGNFPGRFSGRQFSNSRSEMNVSTLELGDSALYLCASSSGLPNEQYFGPGTRLTVT.

The chain links TRBV5-1 to TRBJ1-1; the D gene is possibly TRBD1 (6 bases). This CDR3 is 16 amino acids long. CDR1 and CDR2 (germline): SGHRS, YFSETQ. V dropped 0 bases and J dropped 1 base, with 13 bases sitting between them. For the CDR3, the DNA is TGCGCCAGCAGCTTGGACCAAAGGGGGAAGAACACTGAAGCTTTCTTT. Amino acid sequence: CASSLDQRGKNTEAFF.

The chain uses TRBV5-1 and TRBJ2-1; 7 bases map to TRBD1. CDR1 and CDR2 from the germline V gene are SGHRS and YFSETQ. V shed 1 base and J 3 bases; nucleotides not matched to a gene: 7. The CDR3 is 16 amino acids. The CDR3 loop is CASSLSARGIYNEQFF. Here the CDR3 DNA reads TGCGCCAGCAGCTTGTCGGCCAGGGGGATCTACAATGAGCAGTTCTTC.

The table lists this clonotype with many counts. Sequence at one end of the junction differs from germline and may be a read error. The rearrangement joins TRBV6-5 to TRBJ2-7; D gene uncertain. CDR1 and CDR2 (germline): MNHEY, SVGAGI. This CDR3 has 11 residues. CDR3 sequence: CASSNSYEQYF. The CDR3 region has the DNA TGTGCCAGCAGTAACTCCTACGAGCAGTACTTC.

The chain carries TRBV4-1 and TRBJ2-3; maybe TRBD2 (6 bases). There are 17 residues in the CDR3. The V end lost 2 bases, the J end lost 6 bases, and 21 bases lay between the germline ends. Germline values: CDR1 MGHRA, CDR2 YSYEKL. DNA of the CDR3: TGCGCCAGCAGCCAATTGGTCACAGGAGGGGTCAAGGATACGCAGTATTTT. This encodes CASSQLVTGGVKDTQYF.

This rearrangement joins TRBV5-6 to TRBJ1-2; D gene ambiguous. This CDR3 has 16 residues. Deletions cut 0 bases from V and 4 bases from J, with 16 bases between. Germline V CDR1 and CDR2: SGHDT, YYEEEE. The CDR3 nucleotides read TGTGCCAGCAGCTTGGCCAACCCGGAAAAGGGCTATGGCTACACCTTC. Translated, it gives CASSLANPEKGYGYTF.

V is TRBV20-1 and J is TRBJ2-1; D remains unclear. The V gene lost 6 bases and the J gene lost 8 bases, with 20 bases spanning the gap. This CDR3 spans 14 amino acids. Germline CDR1 and CDR2: DFQATT and SNEGSKA (reference sequence). CDR3 coding DNA: TGCAGTGCCCCGACTTCTTTGGTCCCTGATGAGCAGTTCTTC. Protein product: CSAPTSLVPDEQFF.

The CDR3 coding sequence is TGCAGCGTGGGGGGTAAGACTAGTGCCTACGAGCAGTACTTC. It specifies CSVGGKTSAYEQYF. The chain has TRBV29-1 and TRBJ2-7, with D perhaps matching TRBD2 (6 bases). The V gene lost 6 bases and the J gene lost 2 bases, with 17 bases spanning the gap. Germline CDR1 is SQVTM and CDR2 is ANQGSEA. CDR3 length: 14 amino acids.